Below are 5 T cell receptor beta chains sequenced from a single sample in a study of T cells in Graves' hyperthyroidism and ophthalmopathy. Amplified TCR beta CDR3 regions derived from RNA transcripts. Using the HTBI primer set, a first-round RT-PCR was run on the TCR CDR3. TCRdb reanalysed the multiplex PCR reads using MiXCR and keeps one entry per CDR3 protein. The sample records 750,000 to 900,000 distinct CDR3 sequences, around 38% being singletons. Input material: blood. The receptor set was obtained from a young man with Graves' hyperthyroidism.

Ten or more counts support this clonotype. The rearrangement links TRBV7-9 to TRBJ1-6; D remains unclear. V gave up 1 base and J gave up 10 bases, with 8 bases separating them. This CDR3 contains 13 residues. CDR1 is SEHNR, CDR2 FQNEAQ, per germline (reference sequence). The CDR3 nucleotides read TGTGCCAGCAGCTTAGAGGGTGGATCACCCCTCCACTTT. Its protein is CASSLEGGSPLHF.

This clonotype was observed once. A much larger clone differs by one base, so this may be a read error. This sequence joins TRBV9 and TRBJ2-7; D ambiguous. The CDR3 has 14 residues. Deletions cut 5 bases from V and 3 bases from J, with 15 bases between. Per the germline V gene, CDR1 is SGDLS and CDR2 is YYNGEE. The CDR3 loop is CASSEIAEFYEQYF. The CDR3 region has the DNA TGTGCCAGCAGTGAGATCGCGGAGTTCTACGAGCAGTACTTC.

As for this clonotype: Being one base from a much bigger clone, this may be a read error. The CDR3: CASSSTPTQYEQYF. The CDR3 bases are TGTGCCAGCAGCTCCACCCCTACACAGTACGAGCAGTACTTC. This rearrangement joins TRBV7-9 to TRBJ2-7; D unresolved. In germline, CDR1 is SEHNR, CDR2 FQNEAQ (reference sequence). Trimming took 4 bases from V and 4 from J, leaving 14 bases between them. The CDR3 runs 14 residues.

The genes are TRBV12-3 or TRBV12-4 and TRBJ1-4; D is ambiguous. The CDR3 covers 14 residues. Trimming cost V 5 bases and J 8 bases, with 15 bases left between them. The DNA of the CDR3 is TGTGCCAGCAGTGAGCGGGGAGGAGCCGAAAAACTGTTTTTT. Protein sequence: CASSERGGAEKLFF.

This clonotype was seen a few times. V gene TRBV5-5 combines with J gene TRBJ2-7; 7 bases are shared with TRBD1. CDR3 length equals 13 residues. Germline lookup yields CDR1 SGHKS and CDR2 YYEKEE (reference sequence). The V segment lost 5 bases and the J segment 0 bases; nucleotides outside the gene matches: 2. The CDR3 DNA sequence: TGTGCCAGCAGAGGGGGCCCCTCCTACGAGCAGTACTTC. Amino acids: CASRGGPSYEQYF.